Each of the 14 T cell receptor beta chains below was sequenced from the same sample in a study of cytomegalovirus exposure and HLA in healthy donors (dated by TCRdb to the late 2010s). Libraries were built with the immunoSEQ multiplex PCR assay. Imported from immuneACCESS, the table was reduced by TCRdb to in-frame sequences with V and J called. These copies leave out some clones; in studies compared against another copy, an unresolved V gene accounts for under half, and the cause of the remainder is not known. The sample includes roughly 260,000 clones, with around 87% observed a single time. Less than 3% of the sample lies in the top ten. Source material: PBMCs. All receptors derive from a young man in good health and CMV-seronegative.

The DNA for the CDR3 is TGCGCCAGCAGCCCGGGACAGCAGAACTATGGCTACACCTTC. This gives the protein CASSPGQQNYGYTF. The rearrangement uses TRBV5-1 and TRBJ1-2, with 7 positions matching TRBD1. Trimming cost V 4 bases and J 2 bases; bases outside gene matches: 5. The length of the CDR3 is 14 residues. Germline lookup yields CDR1 SGHRS and CDR2 YFSETQ.

CDR3 region: CASSWDREETQYF. The CDR3 DNA reads as TGTGCCAGCAGCTGGGACAGGGAAGAGACCCAGTACTTC. The V call is TRBV7-2, the J call TRBJ2-5; 9 bases line up with TRBD1. J lost 3 bases, V lost 4 bases, and 0 bases had no gene match. The CDR3 length is 13 residues. The germline CDR1 and CDR2 sequences are SGHTA and FQGNSA. The whole variable domain, remainder taken from reference TRBV7-2 and TRBJ2-5, is GAGVSQSPSNKVTEKGKDVELRCDPISGHTALYWYRQSLGQGLEFLIYFQGNSAPDKSGLPSDRFSAERTGGSVSTLTIQRTQQEDSAVYLCASSWDREETQYFGPGTRLLVL.

The chain combines TRBV12-5 with TRBJ1-1; TRBD1 matches at 8 bases. The J segment lost 5 bases and the V segment lost 5 bases, leaving 10 bases of the junction unmatched. The CDR3 totals 15 residues. CDR1 and CDR2 from the germline V gene are LGHNT and FRNRAP. The CDR3 bases are TGTGCTAGTGGTCGTGGGACAGGTCTAAGGACTGAAGCTTTCTTT. Residues: CASGRGTGLRTEAFF.

CDR3 sequence (DNA): TGCGCCAGCAGCCCTCGGACACTGGGGGAAAAACTGTTTTTT. Translated, it gives CASSPRTLGEKLFF. V is TRBV4-1 and J is TRBJ1-4, with a weak D call TRBD1 (5 bases). V lost 4 bases, J lost 8 bases, and 14 bases lay in between. Germline assignment: CDR1 MGHRA and CDR2 YSYEKL. CDR3 length equals 14 residues.

The genes are TRBV6-5 and TRBJ2-5, with D possibly matching TRBD2 (6 bases). Germline CDR1 is MNHEY and CDR2 is SVGAGI. There are 15 residues in the CDR3. With 6 bases removed from V and 5 bases from J, the gap between germline ends came to 19 bases. CDR3 DNA sequence: TGTGCCAGCAGGCACACCGGAGGGGCAGAGGAGACCCAGTACTTC. It encodes CASRHTGGAEETQYF.

This clone was counted between two and nine times. The gene calls are TRBV11-2 and TRBJ2-7, with D maybe TRBD1 (5 bases). The CDR3 runs 10 residues. The V gene's germline CDR1 is SGHAT and CDR2 FQNNGV. V was pared by 8 bases and J by 4 bases, with 6 bases between. Here the CDR3 DNA reads TGTGCCAGCGGACATTACGAGCAGTACTTC. Translating gives CASGHYEQYF.

This chain connects TRBV6-1 to TRBJ2-1, with D tentatively TRBD1 (6 bases). Trimming took off 5 bases at V and 2 bases at J, with 13 bases between the two ends. The CDR3 has 15 residues. Looked up from germline, CDR1 is MNHNS and CDR2 is SASEGT. The CDR3 region is CASSPGTRAYNEQFF. CDR3 nucleotide sequence: TGTGCCAGCAGTCCCGGGACACGCGCCTACAATGAGCAGTTCTTC.

The chain is built from TRBV19 and TRBJ2-7, with D possibly matching TRBD2 (5 bases). Germline CDR1 LNHDA, CDR2 SQIVND (reference sequence). V was shortened by 8 bases and J by 3 bases, with 8 bases between the two germline ends. The CDR3 runs to 11 residues. CDR3 DNA sequence: TGTGCCAGTGGACTGGTCTACGAGCAGTACTTC. Translating gives CASGLVYEQYF.

A note on this clone: Additional DNA sequences in this sample encode the identical CDR3. The chain recombines TRBV11-3 with TRBJ2-7; 7 bases are a match to TRBD1. Germline CDR1 SGHNT, CDR2 YENEEA. J lost 3 bases, V lost 5 bases, and 4 bases had no gene match. There are 13 residues in the CDR3. The CDR3 here is CASSLRQGYEQYF. In DNA form, the CDR3 reads TGTGCCAGCAGCCTGAGACAGGGCTACGAGCAGTACTTC.

V is TRBV4-3 and J is TRBJ2-7, with 7 bases fitting TRBD1. J lost 3 bases, V lost 4 bases, and 12 bases had no gene match. Germline lookup yields CDR1 LGHNA and CDR2 YSLEER. There are 16 residues in the CDR3. CDR3 amino acids: CASSRIQGSGNYEQYF. DNA for the CDR3: TGCGCCAGCAGCCGAATACAGGGGTCCGGTAACTACGAGCAGTACTTC.

The rearrangement links TRBV11-2 to TRBJ2-1, with TRBD2 matching 7 bases. The CDR3 sequence is 16 residues long. CDR1 and CDR2 (germline): SGHAT, FQNNGV. Trimming removed 6 bases from V and 0 bases from J; junction bases left unmatched: 8. CDR3 bases: TGTGCCAGCAGATCCACTAGCGTAAGCTCCTACAATGAGCAGTTCTTC. It translates to CASRSTSVSSYNEQFF.

The chain links TRBV27 to TRBJ1-4, with 9 bases identical to TRBD1. The germline V gene encodes CDR1 MNHEY and CDR2 SMNVEV (reference sequence). This CDR3 has 18 amino acids. Trimming at V came to 8 bases and at J to 0 bases, leaving 13 bases not matched to a gene. CDR3 in amino acids: CASLLGSDRGATNEKLFF. The DNA for the CDR3 is TGTGCCAGCCTCCTTGGCTCGGACAGGGGCGCAACTAATGAAAAACTGTTTTTT.

CDR3 nucleotide sequence: TGCGCCAGCAGCTTGGTATCCGGACACACCTATGGCTACACCTTC. It specifies CASSLVSGHTYGYTF. The V call is TRBV5-1, the J call TRBJ1-2; TRBD1 is a possible D gene (5 bases). Germline CDR1 SGHRS, CDR2 YFSETQ. This CDR3 spans 15 amino acids. V lost 0 bases to trimming and J lost 4 bases, with 13 bases between them.

This clone was recorded only once. The chain combines TRBV10-3 with TRBJ1-2; no firm D call. The CDR3 contains 14 residues. The V gene's germline CDR1 is ENHRY and CDR2 SYGVKD. V lost 2 bases, J lost 0 bases, and 7 bases lay in between. CDR3 sequence reads: CAISEIGANYGYTF. CDR3 sequence (DNA): TGTGCCATCAGTGAGATAGGAGCTAACTATGGCTACACCTTC.